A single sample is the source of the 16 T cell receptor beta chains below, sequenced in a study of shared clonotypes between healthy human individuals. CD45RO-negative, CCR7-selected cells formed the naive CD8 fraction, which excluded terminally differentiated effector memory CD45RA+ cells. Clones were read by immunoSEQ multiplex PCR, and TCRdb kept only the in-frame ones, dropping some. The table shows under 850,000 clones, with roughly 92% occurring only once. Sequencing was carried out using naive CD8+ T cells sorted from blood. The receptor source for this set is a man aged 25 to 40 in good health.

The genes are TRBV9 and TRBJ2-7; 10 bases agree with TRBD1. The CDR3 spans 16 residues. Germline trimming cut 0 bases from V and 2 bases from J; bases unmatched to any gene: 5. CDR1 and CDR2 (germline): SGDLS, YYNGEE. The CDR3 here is CASSVGVGQGTYEQYF. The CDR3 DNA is TGTGCCAGCAGCGTAGGAGTGGGACAGGGGACCTACGAGCAGTACTTC.

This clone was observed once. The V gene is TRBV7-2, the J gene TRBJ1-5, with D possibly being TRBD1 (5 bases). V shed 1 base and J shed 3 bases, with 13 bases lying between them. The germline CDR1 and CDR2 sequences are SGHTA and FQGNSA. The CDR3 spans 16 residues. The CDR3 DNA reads TGTGCCAGCAGCTTAGTAGGGGTCGGGATCAATCAGCCCCAGCATTTT. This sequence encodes CASSLVGVGINQPQHF.

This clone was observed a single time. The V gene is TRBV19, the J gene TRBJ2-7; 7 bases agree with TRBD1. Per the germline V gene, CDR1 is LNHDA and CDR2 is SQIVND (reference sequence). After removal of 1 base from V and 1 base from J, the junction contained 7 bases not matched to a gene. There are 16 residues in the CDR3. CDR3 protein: CASSIGGTVPSYEQYF. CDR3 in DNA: TGTGCCAGTAGTATAGGGGGGACAGTACCTTCCTACGAGCAGTACTTC.

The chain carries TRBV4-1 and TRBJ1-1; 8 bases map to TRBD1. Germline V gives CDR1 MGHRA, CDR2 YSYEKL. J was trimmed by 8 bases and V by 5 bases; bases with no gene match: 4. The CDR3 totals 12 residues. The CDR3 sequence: CASSKGTGEAFF. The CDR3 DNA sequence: TGCGCCAGCAGCAAAGGGACAGGCGAAGCTTTCTTT.

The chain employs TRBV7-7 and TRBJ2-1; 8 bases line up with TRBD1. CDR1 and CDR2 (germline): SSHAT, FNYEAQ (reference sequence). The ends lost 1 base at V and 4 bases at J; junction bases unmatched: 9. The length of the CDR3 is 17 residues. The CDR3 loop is CASSLGDGTGIYNEQFF. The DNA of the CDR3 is TGTGCCAGCAGCTTAGGAGACGGGACAGGTATATACAATGAGCAGTTCTTC.

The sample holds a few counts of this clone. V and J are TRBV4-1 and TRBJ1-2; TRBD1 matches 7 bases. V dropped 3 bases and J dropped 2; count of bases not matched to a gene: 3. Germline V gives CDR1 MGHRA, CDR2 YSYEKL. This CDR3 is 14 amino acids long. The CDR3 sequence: CASSHSTGNYGYTF. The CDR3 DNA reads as TGCGCCAGCAGCCACTCGACAGGGAACTATGGCTACACCTTC.

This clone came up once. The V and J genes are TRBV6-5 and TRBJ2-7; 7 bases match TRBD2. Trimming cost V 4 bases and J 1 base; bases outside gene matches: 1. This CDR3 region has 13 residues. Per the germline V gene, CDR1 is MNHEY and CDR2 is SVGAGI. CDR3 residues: CASSWGGSYEQYF. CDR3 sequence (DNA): TGTGCCAGCAGTTGGGGGGGTTCCTACGAGCAGTACTTC.

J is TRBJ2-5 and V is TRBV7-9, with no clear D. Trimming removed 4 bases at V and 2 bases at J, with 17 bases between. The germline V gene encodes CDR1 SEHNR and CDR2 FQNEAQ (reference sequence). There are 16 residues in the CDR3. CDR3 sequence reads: CASSSTRADVQETQYF. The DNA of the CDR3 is TGTGCCAGCAGCTCCACCCGGGCAGACGTACAAGAGACCCAGTACTTC.

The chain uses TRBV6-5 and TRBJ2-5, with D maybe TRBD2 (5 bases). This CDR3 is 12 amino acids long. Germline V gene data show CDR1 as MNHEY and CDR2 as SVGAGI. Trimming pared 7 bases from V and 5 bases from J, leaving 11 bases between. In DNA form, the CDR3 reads TGTGCCAGCAATGAGGGCTCGGAGACCCAGTACTTC. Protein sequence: CASNEGSETQYF.

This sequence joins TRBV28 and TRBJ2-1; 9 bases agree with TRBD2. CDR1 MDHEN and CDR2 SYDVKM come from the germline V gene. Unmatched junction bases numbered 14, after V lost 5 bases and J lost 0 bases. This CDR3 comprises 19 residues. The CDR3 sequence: CASSPHLSASGISYNEQFF. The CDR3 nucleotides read TGTGCCAGCAGTCCCCATCTAAGTGCTAGCGGGATCTCCTACAATGAGCAGTTCTTC.

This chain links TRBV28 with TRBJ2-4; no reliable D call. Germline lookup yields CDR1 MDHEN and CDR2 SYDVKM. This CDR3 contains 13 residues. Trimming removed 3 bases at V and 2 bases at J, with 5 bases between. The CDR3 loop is CASSFLSKNIQYF. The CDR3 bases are TGTGCCAGCAGTTTTCTCTCCAAAAACATTCAGTACTTC.

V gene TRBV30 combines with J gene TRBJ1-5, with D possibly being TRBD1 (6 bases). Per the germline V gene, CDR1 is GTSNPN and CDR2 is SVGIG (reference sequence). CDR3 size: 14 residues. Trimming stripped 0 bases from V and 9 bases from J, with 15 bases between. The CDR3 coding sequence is TGTGCCTGGAGTGTACAGGGTTCCCTTGGGCCCCAGCATTTT. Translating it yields CAWSVQGSLGPQHF.

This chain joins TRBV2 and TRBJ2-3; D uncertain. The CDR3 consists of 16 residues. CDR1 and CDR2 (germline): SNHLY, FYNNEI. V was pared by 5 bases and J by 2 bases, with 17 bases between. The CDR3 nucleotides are TGTGCCAGCAGTTACCCCAAATCCTCTCCCACAGATACGCAGTATTTT. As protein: CASSYPKSSPTDTQYF. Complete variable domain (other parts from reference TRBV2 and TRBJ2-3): EPEVTQTPSHQVTQMGQEVILRCVPISNHLYFYWYRQILGQKVEFLVSFYNNEISEKSEIFDDQFSVERPDGSNFTLKIRSTKLEDSAMYFCASSYPKSSPTDTQYFGPGTRLTVL.

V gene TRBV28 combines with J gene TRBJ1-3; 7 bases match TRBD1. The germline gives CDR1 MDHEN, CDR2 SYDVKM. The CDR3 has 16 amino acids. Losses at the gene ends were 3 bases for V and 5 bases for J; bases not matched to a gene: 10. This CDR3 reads CASSLRQGRLRNTIYF. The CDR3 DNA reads TGTGCCAGCAGTTTGAGACAGGGTAGGCTTAGAAACACCATATATTTT.

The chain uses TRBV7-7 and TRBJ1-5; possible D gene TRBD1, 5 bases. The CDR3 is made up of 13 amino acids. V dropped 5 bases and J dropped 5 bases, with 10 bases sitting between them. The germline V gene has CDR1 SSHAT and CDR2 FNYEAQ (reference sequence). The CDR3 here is CASSPRGDQPQHF. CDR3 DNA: TGTGCCAGCAGCCCAAGAGGGGATCAGCCCCAGCATTTT.

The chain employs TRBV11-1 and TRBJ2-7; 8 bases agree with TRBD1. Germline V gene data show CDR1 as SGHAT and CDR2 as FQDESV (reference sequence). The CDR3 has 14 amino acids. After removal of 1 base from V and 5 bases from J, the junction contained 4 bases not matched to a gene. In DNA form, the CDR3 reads TGTGCCAGCAGCTTAGGACAGGGGAAGGACGAGCAGTACTTC. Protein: CASSLGQGKDEQYF.